These 30 T cell receptor beta chains were sequenced from one sample in a study of blood T cell repertoires in COVID-19 (dated by TCRdb to the early 2020s). Library generation was performed with the immunoSEQ multiplex PCR assay. Held by TCRdb, this immuneACCESS table contains in-frame sequences only and omits some clones. Under half of the omission traces to an unresolved V gene where checked; the cause of the rest is unknown. The sample yields more than 150,000 clones; about 89% were counted once. The ten largest account for about 7% of the sample. Material for sequencing was peripheral blood. The receptor source for this set is a man in his forties with acute or convalescent COVID-19.

This CDR3 is CASSQPGQLYGYTF. The CDR3 region has the DNA TGTGCCAGCAGCCAGCCGGGACAGCTCTATGGCTACACCTTC. V is TRBV14 and J is TRBJ1-2, with 7 bases lining up with TRBD1. J lost 4 bases, V lost 3 bases, and 5 bases had no gene match. Germline assignment: CDR1 SGHDN and CDR2 FVKESK. There are 14 residues in the CDR3. The variable domain in full, completed from reference TRBV14 and TRBJ1-2, reads EAGVTQFPSHSVIEKGQTVTLRCDPISGHDNLYWYRRVMGKEIKFLLHFVKESKQDESGMPNNRFLAERTGGTYSTLKVQPAELEDSGVYFCASSQPGQLYGYTFGSGTRLTVV.

The J gene is TRBJ1-1, the V gene TRBV5-6, with 7 nucleotides matching TRBD1. Germline lookup yields CDR1 SGHDT and CDR2 YYEEEE. The V gene end was trimmed by 4 bases and the J gene end by 2 bases; junction bases not matched to a gene: 8. The CDR3 loop spans 15 amino acids. Here the CDR3 reads CASSLGRGTNTEAFF. The CDR3 DNA reads as TGTGCCAGCAGCCTCGGCAGGGGGACAAACACTGAAGCTTTCTTT.

The rearrangement uses TRBV6-4 and TRBJ2-1; 15 nucleotides match TRBD2. Germline V CDR1 and CDR2: MRHNA, SNTAGT. This CDR3 spans 20 amino acids. V was pared by 2 bases and J by 4 bases, with 12 bases of the junction left unmatched. CDR3 DNA sequence: TGTGCCAGCAGTGACCCGGGACTAGCGGGGGGCCGGGTGTTGTACAATGAGCAGTTCTTC. It specifies CASSDPGLAGGRVLYNEQFF.

V gene TRBV27 combines with J gene TRBJ2-1; TRBD2 agrees at 8 bases. This CDR3 spans 16 amino acids. In germline, CDR1 is MNHEY, CDR2 SMNVEV (reference sequence). V shed 8 bases and J 7 bases; nucleotides not matched to a gene: 16. CDR3 sequence reads: CASRRWARGALNEQFF. For the CDR3, the DNA is TGTGCCAGCCGGCGGTGGGCGCGGGGGGCCCTTAATGAGCAGTTCTTC.

The J gene is TRBJ2-5, the V gene TRBV3-1 (or the pseudogene TRBV3-2), with D unresolved. This CDR3 has 13 amino acids. CDR1 LGHDT and CDR2 YNNKEL come from the germline V gene (reference sequence). Between the trimmed V and J ends, which lost 0 bases and 5 bases, there was a span of 7 bases. Here the CDR3 DNA reads TGTGCCAGCAGCCAAGATCGGGTCGAGACCCAGTACTTC. Its protein product is CASSQDRVETQYF.

V and J are TRBV2 and TRBJ2-7; 7 bases agree with TRBD1. There are 16 residues in the CDR3. The ends lost 8 bases at V and 4 bases at J; junction bases unmatched: 17. Looked up from germline, CDR1 is SNHLY and CDR2 is FYNNEI. CDR3 in amino acids: CASLGDWGTERYEQYF. In DNA, the CDR3 is TGTGCCAGCCTTGGCGATTGGGGGACAGAACGGTACGAGCAGTACTTC.

V gene TRBV5-4 combines with J gene TRBJ2-6; 9 positions agree with TRBD1. The CDR3 is 17 amino acids. With V trimmed by 4 bases and J by 2 bases, 7 bases remained unmatched. Germline loops: CDR1 SGHNT, CDR2 YYREEE (reference sequence). CDR3 in DNA: TGTGCCAGCAGCGTTGGACAGGGGTTAGCTGGGGCCAACGTCCTGACTTTC. This gives the protein CASSVGQGLAGANVLTF.

This rearrangement joins TRBV5-4 to TRBJ2-5; 12 nucleotides align to TRBD2. J gave up 1 base and V 2 bases, and 3 bases lay outside the gene matches. CDR1 and CDR2 from the germline V gene are SGHNT and YYREEE (reference sequence). The CDR3 runs 16 residues. As DNA, the CDR3 is TGTGCCAGCAGCTTTGGACTAGCGGGAATCCAAGAGACCCAGTACTTC. Translation gives CASSFGLAGIQETQYF.

This sequence joins TRBV6-2 or TRBV6-3 and TRBJ1-5; D gene uncertain. This CDR3 comprises 18 residues. The V gene's germline CDR1 is MNHEY and CDR2 SVGEGT. V was trimmed by 0 bases and J by 0 bases, leaving 15 bases between them. The CDR3 sequence: CASSYSRSGAYSNQPQHF. For the CDR3, the DNA is TGTGCCAGCAGTTACTCCCGCAGCGGAGCCTATAGCAATCAGCCCCAGCATTTT.

V and J are TRBV9 and TRBJ2-5; 11 bases are shared with TRBD1. The CDR3 has 14 residues. V shed 6 bases, J shed 4 bases, and the junction held 5 bases outside the gene matches. Germline CDR1 reads SGDLS; CDR2 reads YYNGEE. CDR3 sequence: CASTRDRGGETQYF. CDR3 nucleotide sequence: TGTGCCAGCACCAGGGACAGGGGGGGAGAGACCCAGTACTTC.

The chain couples TRBV24-1 to TRBJ2-7; 11 bases are shared with TRBD1. CDR3 size: 14 residues. V was clipped by 9 bases and J by 3 bases; unmatched bases: 6. Germline V gene data show CDR1 as KGHDR and CDR2 as SFDVKD. The CDR3 bases are TGTGCCACCTCGCCGGGACAGGGGGACTACGAGCAGTACTTC. This sequence encodes CATSPGQGDYEQYF.

This chain joins TRBV19 and TRBJ2-5; perhaps TRBD2 as D (7 bases). The CDR3 has 17 amino acids. CDR1 LNHDA and CDR2 SQIVND come from the germline V gene (reference sequence). Deletions cut 2 bases from V and 3 bases from J, with 19 bases between. Here the CDR3 reads CASSIRGGLGLKETQYF. Here the CDR3 DNA reads TGTGCCAGTAGTATAAGGGGGGGGCTGGGGTTGAAAGAGACCCAGTACTTC.

The CDR3, as DNA: TGCAGCGCCTTTAGGGGGATCACTGAAGCTTTCTTT. Protein product: CSAFRGITEAFF. This sequence joins TRBV29-1 and TRBJ1-1; weak D call: TRBD1 (6 bases). Looked up from germline, CDR1 is SQVTM and CDR2 is ANQGSEA. Trimming shortened V by 7 bases and J by 4 bases, and 13 bases separated the two germline ends. The CDR3 extends over 12 amino acids.

The chain employs TRBV7-8 and TRBJ2-5, with 10 bases that match TRBD1. The CDR3 runs to 18 residues. CDR1 is SGHVS and CDR2 is FQNEAQ in the germline V gene. J gave up 9 bases and V 5 bases, and 21 bases lay outside the gene matches. The DNA for the CDR3 is TGTGCCAGCAGCCTATACGGGACAGGGGCGAAATTTACCGTGGCCCAGTACTTC. It encodes CASSLYGTGAKFTVAQYF.

As to this clone: Other nucleotide sequences in the sample specify the same CDR3. J is TRBJ1-4 and V is TRBV10-3, with 7 bases that match TRBD1. Looked up from germline, CDR1 is ENHRY and CDR2 is SYGVKD. V lost 0 bases to trimming and J lost 7 bases; unmatched junction nucleotides: 2. This CDR3 contains 14 residues. CDR3: CAISESSGGEKLFF. The CDR3 DNA is TGTGCCATCAGTGAGTCATCAGGGGGTGAAAAACTGTTTTTT.

This chain connects TRBV5-1 to TRBJ2-3; 12 bases map to TRBD2. Looked up from germline, CDR1 is SGHRS and CDR2 is YFSETQ. The CDR3 covers 17 residues. Trimming at V came to 4 bases and at J to 1 base, leaving 7 bases not matched to a gene. The CDR3 DNA sequence: TGCGCCAGCAGCCCGACGGGACTAGCGGGCGGCACAGATACGCAGTATTTT. Protein: CASSPTGLAGGTDTQYF. Full variable domain (rest looked up from reference TRBV5-1 and TRBJ2-3): KAGVTQTPRYLIKTRGQQVTLSCSPISGHRSVSWYQQTPGQGLQFLFEYFSETQRNKGNFPGRFSGRQFSNSRSEMNVSTLELGDSALYLCASSPTGLAGGTDTQYFGPGTRLTVL.

By sample fraction, this clone is medium-sized. CDR3 sequence reads: CASSQGSENTGELFF. The DNA for the CDR3 is TGCGCCAGCAGCCAAGGGAGTGAGAACACCGGGGAGCTGTTTTTT. V and J are TRBV4-3 and TRBJ2-2; D gene ambiguous. V gave up 1 base and J gave up 1 base, with 7 bases separating them. There are 15 residues in the CDR3. From germline, CDR1 is LGHNA and CDR2 YSLEER.

This chain links TRBV19 with TRBJ1-6, with 9 bases aligning to TRBD1. Germline V gene sequence: CDR1 LNHDA, CDR2 SQIVND (reference sequence). J gave up 8 bases and V 4 bases, and 9 bases lay outside the gene matches. CDR3 length: 16 residues. The CDR3 coding sequence is TGTGCCAGTAGTAAAGGCGAGACAGGGGGGTATTCACCCCTCCACTTT. This sequence encodes CASSKGETGGYSPLHF.

The chain links TRBV7-8 to TRBJ1-4; tentatively, D is TRBD1 (5 bases). V lost 5 bases to trimming and J lost 5 bases, with 15 bases between them. The CDR3 is 15 residues long. Looked up from germline, CDR1 is SGHVS and CDR2 is FQNEAQ. The CDR3 nucleotides read TGTGCCAGCAGCCCCGGACAAGATCACAATGAAAAACTGTTTTTT. The encoded protein is CASSPGQDHNEKLFF.

This chain joins TRBV7-6 and TRBJ2-5, with 9 nucleotides matching TRBD2. The trim removed 2 bases at V and 5 bases at J, leaving 6 bases unmatched. CDR3 size: 15 residues. Germline CDR1 is SGHVS and CDR2 is FNYEAQ. In DNA form, the CDR3 reads TGTGCCAGCAGCTTACCGGGACTAGCCAGGGAGACCCAGTACTTC. Its protein product is CASSLPGLARETQYF.

Worth noting for this clone: An end of the junction differs from the germline gene, which may be a read error. V and J are TRBV19 and TRBJ1-3; TRBD1 is a possible D gene (6 bases). The CDR3 extends over 12 amino acids. Germline V gene lookup returns CDR1 LNHDA and CDR2 SQIVND (reference sequence). CDR3 in DNA: TGTGCCAGTAGCACGGCTTCTCCGGGACACATTTTT. Protein sequence: CASSTASPGHIF.

V and J are TRBV6-1 and TRBJ2-3; 8 nucleotides line up with TRBD2. V shed 4 bases and J 1 base; nucleotides not matched to a gene: 13. CDR1 and CDR2 (germline): MNHNS, SASEGT. The CDR3 extends over 18 amino acids. CDR3 protein: CASSATSGGPGGTDTQYF. The CDR3 bases are TGTGCCAGCAGTGCCACGTCGGGGGGGCCAGGGGGCACAGATACGCAGTATTTT.

The V and J genes are TRBV27 and TRBJ1-6; a possible D gene is TRBD1 (5 bases). The CDR3 spans 15 residues. Germline CDR1 reads MNHEY; CDR2 reads SMNVEV (reference sequence). Trimming pared 2 bases from V and 7 bases from J, leaving 12 bases between. In DNA form, the CDR3 reads TGTGCCAGCAGTTTAGGGGGGGGAGGCAATTCACCCCTCCACTTT. It encodes CASSLGGGGNSPLHF.

The chain combines TRBV10-3 with TRBJ1-5; no reliable D call. The CDR3 is made up of 13 amino acids. V dropped 11 bases and J dropped 5 bases, with 16 bases sitting between them. The V gene's germline CDR1 is ENHRY and CDR2 SYGVKD. The CDR3 coding sequence is TGTGCCGCGGCCCACGACCTAGATCAGCCCCAGCATTTT. It codes for CAAAHDLDQPQHF.

The V and J genes are TRBV2 and TRBJ2-1, with D unresolved. Germline V gene data show CDR1 as SNHLY and CDR2 as FYNNEI. The CDR3 totals 11 residues. Trimming pared 3 bases from V and 9 bases from J, leaving 6 bases between. DNA for the CDR3: TGTGCCAGCAGTGAGTTCCTTGAGCAGTTCTTC. Translating it yields CASSEFLEQFF.

The V call is TRBV10-1, the J call TRBJ1-4, with TRBD1 identical over 12 bases. This CDR3 comprises 17 residues. The ends lost 0 bases at V and 5 bases at J; junction bases unmatched: 4. CDR1 and CDR2 from the germline V gene are WNHNN and SYGVQD (reference sequence). The CDR3 sequence: CASSESGTGGPNEKLFF. CDR3 DNA sequence: TGCGCCAGCAGTGAGTCCGGGACAGGGGGCCCGAATGAAAAACTGTTTTTT.

This CDR3 reads CASSQGTMGTTGTEAFF. The CDR3 nucleotides are TGTGCCAGCAGCCAAGGGACAATGGGGACAACAGGCACTGAAGCTTTCTTT. This chain joins TRBV4-2 and TRBJ1-1, with D perhaps matching TRBD1 (6 bases). The CDR3 runs to 17 residues. CDR1 is LGHNA and CDR2 is YNFKEQ in the germline V gene. The germline V and J ends were trimmed by 1 base and 4 bases, with 19 bases remaining between them.

The chain links TRBV12-3 or TRBV12-4 to TRBJ1-2, with TRBD1 matching 9 bases. The CDR3 extends over 13 amino acids. The ends lost 6 bases at V and 6 bases at J; junction bases unmatched: 5. The CDR3: CASSIQGADGYTF. Written as DNA, the CDR3 is TGTGCCAGCAGCATACAGGGGGCGGATGGCTACACCTTC.

The V gene is TRBV28, the J gene TRBJ2-3; 8 positions match TRBD2. The junction had 4 bases not matched to a gene; V was cut back by 3 bases and J by 2 bases. From germline, CDR1 is MDHEN and CDR2 SYDVKM. The length of the CDR3 is 15 residues. This CDR3 reads CASSFAGGLTDTQYF. Here the CDR3 DNA reads TGTGCCAGCAGTTTTGCGGGGGGCCTCACAGATACGCAGTATTTT.

The V call is TRBV7-2, the J call TRBJ1-1, with TRBD1 matching over 9 bases. This CDR3 spans 15 amino acids. Germline CDR1 SGHTA, CDR2 FQGNSA. V lost 1 base to trimming and J lost 7 bases; unmatched junction nucleotides: 7. The CDR3 here is CASSLGGTGRIEAFF. For the CDR3, the DNA is TGTGCCAGCAGCTTAGGGGGGACAGGGAGGATTGAAGCTTTCTTT.